This TCR beta chain was recorded in a study of beta chain features in type 1 diabetes. This clone was counted between two and nine times. Of the isolated RNA, all was reverse transcribed, and so the sequenced material was expressed TCRB transcripts. TCRdb's copy holds only in-frame clones and misses some; the assay was immunoSEQ multiplex PCR. The table shows around 500,000 clones, with over 10% occurring only once. Trimming cost V 1 base and J 0 bases; bases outside gene matches: 6. The CDR3 is 17 amino acids. Germline CDR1 reads SGHTA; CDR2 reads FQGNSA. The sequence came from a woman aged 18-29 years in good health. This chain uses TRBV7-2 with TRBJ2-3, with 8 bases fitting TRBD2. Source material: naive CD4+ T cells from blood. CDR3 loop: CASSLVGGAISTDTQYF. The CDR3 DNA reads TGTGCCAGCAGCTTAGTCGGGGGGGCCATCAGCACAGATACGCAGTATTTT.